This T cell receptor (beta chain) was identified in a study of T cells in Graves' hyperthyroidism and ophthalmopathy. On the study more broadly: Peripheral blood collection took place at initial diagnosis, before any treatment.

Per the germline V gene, CDR1 is SGHAT and CDR2 is FQNNGV. The CDR3 totals 18 residues. V shed 4 bases, J shed 3 bases, and the junction held 15 bases outside the gene matches. From less than 13 ml of fresh peripheral blood, PBMCs were isolated. Many counts were recorded for this clonotype. RNA transcripts gave rise to amplified TCR beta CDR3 regions. The HTBI primer set served for first-round RT-PCR of the TCR CDR3. In TCRdb, the multiplex PCR reads were re-called with MiXCR into one record per CDR3 protein. Of about 420,000 distinct CDR3 sequences listed, more than 15% were seen once; the top ten hold around an eighth.

The source of this sequence is a woman aged 18-29 years with Graves' hyperthyroidism. The sample comprised blood. J is TRBJ2-3 and V is TRBV11-2; 8 bases line up with TRBD2. CDR3 in amino acids: CASSSPEGRRLATDTQYF. The CDR3 nucleotides read TGTGCCAGCAGCTCGCCCGAGGGGAGACGACTAGCGACAGATACGCAGTATTTT.